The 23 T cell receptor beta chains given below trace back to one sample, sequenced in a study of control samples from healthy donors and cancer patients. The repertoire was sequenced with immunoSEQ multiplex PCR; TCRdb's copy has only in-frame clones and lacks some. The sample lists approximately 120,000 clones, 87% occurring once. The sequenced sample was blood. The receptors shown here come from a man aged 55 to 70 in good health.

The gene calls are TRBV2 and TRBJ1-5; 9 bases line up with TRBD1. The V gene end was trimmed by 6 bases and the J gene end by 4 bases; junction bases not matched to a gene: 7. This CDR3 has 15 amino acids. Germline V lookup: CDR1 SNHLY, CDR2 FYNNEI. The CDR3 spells CASRDSGTGNQPQHF. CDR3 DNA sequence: TGTGCCAGCAGAGACTCCGGGACAGGGAATCAGCCCCAGCATTTT.

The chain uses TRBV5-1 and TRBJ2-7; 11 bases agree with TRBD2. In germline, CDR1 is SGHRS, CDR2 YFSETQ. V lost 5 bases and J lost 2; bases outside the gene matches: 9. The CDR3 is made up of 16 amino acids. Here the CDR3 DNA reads TGCGCCAGCAGTTTAGCGGGGGGGATACCTACCTACGAGCAGTACTTC. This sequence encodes CASSLAGGIPTYEQYF.

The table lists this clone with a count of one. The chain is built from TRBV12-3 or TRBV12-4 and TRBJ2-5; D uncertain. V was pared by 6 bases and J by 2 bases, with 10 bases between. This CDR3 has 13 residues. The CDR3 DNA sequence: TGTGCCAGCAGCTCTAAAGAACAAGAGACCCAGTACTTC. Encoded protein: CASSSKEQETQYF.

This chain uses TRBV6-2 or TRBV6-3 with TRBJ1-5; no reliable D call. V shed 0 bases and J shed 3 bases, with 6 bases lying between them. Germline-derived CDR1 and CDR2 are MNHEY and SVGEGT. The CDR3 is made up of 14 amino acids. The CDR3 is CASSYSAFNQPQHF. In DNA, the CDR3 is TGTGCCAGCAGTTACTCGGCCTTCAATCAGCCCCAGCATTTT.

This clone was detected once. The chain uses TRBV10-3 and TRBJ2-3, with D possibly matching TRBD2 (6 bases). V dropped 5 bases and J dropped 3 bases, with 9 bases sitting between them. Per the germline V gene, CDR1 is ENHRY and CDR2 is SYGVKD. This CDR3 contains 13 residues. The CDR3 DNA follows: TGTGCCATCAGTTCGGGAGTTACAGATACGCAGTATTTT. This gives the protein CAISSGVTDTQYF.

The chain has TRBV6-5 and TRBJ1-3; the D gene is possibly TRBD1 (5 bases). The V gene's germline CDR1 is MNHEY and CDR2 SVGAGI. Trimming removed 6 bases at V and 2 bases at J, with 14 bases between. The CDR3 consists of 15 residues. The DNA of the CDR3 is TGTGCCAGCAGCAGTCCCGGGACTGCTGGAAACACCATATATTTT. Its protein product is CASSSPGTAGNTIYF.

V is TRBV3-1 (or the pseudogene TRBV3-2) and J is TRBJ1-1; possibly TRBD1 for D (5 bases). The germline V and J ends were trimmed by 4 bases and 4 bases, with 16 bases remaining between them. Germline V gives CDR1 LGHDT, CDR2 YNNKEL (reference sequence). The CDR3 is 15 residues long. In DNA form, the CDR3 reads TGTGCCAGCAGCCCTTTCTTATCCGGGGGCACTGAAGCTTTCTTT. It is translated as CASSPFLSGGTEAFF.

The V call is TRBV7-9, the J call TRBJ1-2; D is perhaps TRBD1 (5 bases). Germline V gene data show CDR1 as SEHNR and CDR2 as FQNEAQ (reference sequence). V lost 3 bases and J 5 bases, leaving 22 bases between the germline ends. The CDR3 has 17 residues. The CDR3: CASSLFPIGAIGYGYTF. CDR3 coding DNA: TGTGCCAGCAGCTTGTTCCCGATAGGGGCTATCGGGTATGGCTACACCTTC. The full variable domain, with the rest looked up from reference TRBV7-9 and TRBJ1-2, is DTGVSQNPRHKITKRGQNVTFRCDPISEHNRLYWYRQTLGQGPEFLTYFQNEAQLEKSRLLSDRFSAERPKGSFSTLEIQRTEQGDSAMYLCASSLFPIGAIGYGYTFGSGTRLTVV.

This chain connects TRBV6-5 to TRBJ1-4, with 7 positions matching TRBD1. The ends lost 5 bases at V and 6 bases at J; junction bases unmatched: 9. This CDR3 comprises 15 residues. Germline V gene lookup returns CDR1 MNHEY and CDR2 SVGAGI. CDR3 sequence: CASSPQGVVDEKLFF. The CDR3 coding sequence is TGTGCCAGCAGTCCCCAGGGGGTGGTAGATGAAAAACTGTTTTTT.

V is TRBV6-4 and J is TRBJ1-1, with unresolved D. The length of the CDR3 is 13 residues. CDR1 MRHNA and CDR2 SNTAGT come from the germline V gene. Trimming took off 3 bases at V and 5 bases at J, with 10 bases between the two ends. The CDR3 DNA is TGTGCCAGCAGTGAACGGAGTGGTACTGAAGCTTTCTTT. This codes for CASSERSGTEAFF.

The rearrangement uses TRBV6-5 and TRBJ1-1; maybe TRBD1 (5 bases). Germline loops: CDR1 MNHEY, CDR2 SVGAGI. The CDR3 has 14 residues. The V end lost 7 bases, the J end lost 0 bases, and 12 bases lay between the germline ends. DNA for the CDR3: TGTGCCAGCACCAGGGACGGTTTGAACACTGAAGCTTTCTTT. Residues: CASTRDGLNTEAFF.

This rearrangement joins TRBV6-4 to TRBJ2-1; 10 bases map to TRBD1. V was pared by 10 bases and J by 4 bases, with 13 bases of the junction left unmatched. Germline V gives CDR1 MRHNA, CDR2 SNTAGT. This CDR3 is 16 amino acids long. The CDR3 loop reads CANISGTGEKYNEQFF. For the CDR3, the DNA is TGTGCCAACATTTCCGGGACAGGGGAAAAATACAATGAGCAGTTCTTC.

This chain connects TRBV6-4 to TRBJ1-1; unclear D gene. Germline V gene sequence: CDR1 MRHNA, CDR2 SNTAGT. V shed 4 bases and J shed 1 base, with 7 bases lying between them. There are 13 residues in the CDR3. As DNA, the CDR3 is TGTGCCAGCAGTGTCGACGGGAACACTGAAGCTTTCTTT. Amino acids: CASSVDGNTEAFF.

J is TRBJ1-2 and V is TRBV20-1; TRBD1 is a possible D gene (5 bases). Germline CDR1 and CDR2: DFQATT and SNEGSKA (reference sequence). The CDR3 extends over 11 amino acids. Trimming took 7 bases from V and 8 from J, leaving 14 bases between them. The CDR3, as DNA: TGCAGTGTCGACAGCCCGGGGGGCTACACCTTC. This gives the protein CSVDSPGGYTF.

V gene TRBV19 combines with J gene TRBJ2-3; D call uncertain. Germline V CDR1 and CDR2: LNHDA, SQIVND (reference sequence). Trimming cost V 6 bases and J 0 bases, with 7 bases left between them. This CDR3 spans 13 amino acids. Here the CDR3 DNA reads TGTGCCAGTAGGGCGCGTAGCACAGATACGCAGTATTTT. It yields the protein CASRARSTDTQYF.

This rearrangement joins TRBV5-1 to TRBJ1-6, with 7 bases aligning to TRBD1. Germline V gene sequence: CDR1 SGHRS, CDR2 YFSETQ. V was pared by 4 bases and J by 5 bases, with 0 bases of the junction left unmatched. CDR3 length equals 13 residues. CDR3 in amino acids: CASSGQDNSPLHF. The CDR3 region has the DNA TGCGCCAGCAGCGGACAGGATAATTCACCCCTCCACTTT.

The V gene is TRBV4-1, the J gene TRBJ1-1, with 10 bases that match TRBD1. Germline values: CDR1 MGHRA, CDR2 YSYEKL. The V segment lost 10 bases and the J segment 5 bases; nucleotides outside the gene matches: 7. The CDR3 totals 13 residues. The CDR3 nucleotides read TGCGCCACCGACAGGGGGCCAGGAACTGAAGCTTTCTTT. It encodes CATDRGPGTEAFF.

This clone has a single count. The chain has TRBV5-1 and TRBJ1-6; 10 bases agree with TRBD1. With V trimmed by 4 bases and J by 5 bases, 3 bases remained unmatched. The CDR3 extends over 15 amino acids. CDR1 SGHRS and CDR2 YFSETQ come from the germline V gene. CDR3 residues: CASSPGTGDNSPLHF. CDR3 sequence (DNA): TGCGCCAGCAGCCCTGGGACAGGGGATAATTCACCCCTCCACTTT.

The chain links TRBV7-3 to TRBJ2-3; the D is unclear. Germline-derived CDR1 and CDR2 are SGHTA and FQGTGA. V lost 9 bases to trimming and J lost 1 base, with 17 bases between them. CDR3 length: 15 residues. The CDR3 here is CARHSMLQGTDTQYF. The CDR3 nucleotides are TGTGCCAGACACTCGATGCTACAAGGCACAGATACGCAGTATTTT.

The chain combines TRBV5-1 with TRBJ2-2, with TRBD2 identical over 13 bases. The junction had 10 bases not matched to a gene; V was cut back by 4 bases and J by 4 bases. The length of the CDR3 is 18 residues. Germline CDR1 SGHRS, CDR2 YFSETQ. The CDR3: CASSPPTSGGRATGELFF. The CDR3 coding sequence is TGCGCCAGCAGCCCACCGACTAGCGGGGGGCGCGCCACCGGGGAGCTGTTTTTT.

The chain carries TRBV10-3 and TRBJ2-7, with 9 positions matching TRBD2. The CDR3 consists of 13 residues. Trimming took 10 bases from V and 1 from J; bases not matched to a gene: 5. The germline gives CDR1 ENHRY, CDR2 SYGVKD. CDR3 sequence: CATRTSASYEQYF. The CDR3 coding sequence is TGTGCCACGCGGACTAGCGCTTCCTACGAGCAGTACTTC.

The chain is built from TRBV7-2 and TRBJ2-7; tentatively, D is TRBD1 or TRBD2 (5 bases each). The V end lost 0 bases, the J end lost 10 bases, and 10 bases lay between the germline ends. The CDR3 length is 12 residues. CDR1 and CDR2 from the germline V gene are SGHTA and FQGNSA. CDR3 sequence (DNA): TGTGCCAGCAGCTTAGCTGGGGGAAGTCAGTACTTC. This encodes CASSLAGGSQYF. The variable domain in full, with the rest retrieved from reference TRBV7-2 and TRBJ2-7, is GAGVSQSPSNKVTEKGKDVELRCDPISGHTALYWYRQSLGQGLEFLIYFQGNSAPDKSGLPSDRFSAERTGGSVSTLTIQRTQQEDSAVYLCASSLAGGSQYFGPGTRLTVT.

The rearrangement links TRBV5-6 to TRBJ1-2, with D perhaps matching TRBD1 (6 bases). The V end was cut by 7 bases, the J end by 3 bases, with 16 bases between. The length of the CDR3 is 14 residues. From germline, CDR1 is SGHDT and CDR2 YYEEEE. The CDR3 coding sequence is TGTGCCAGCCGCCAAACAGGGCTCGACTATGGCTACACCTTC. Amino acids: CASRQTGLDYGYTF.